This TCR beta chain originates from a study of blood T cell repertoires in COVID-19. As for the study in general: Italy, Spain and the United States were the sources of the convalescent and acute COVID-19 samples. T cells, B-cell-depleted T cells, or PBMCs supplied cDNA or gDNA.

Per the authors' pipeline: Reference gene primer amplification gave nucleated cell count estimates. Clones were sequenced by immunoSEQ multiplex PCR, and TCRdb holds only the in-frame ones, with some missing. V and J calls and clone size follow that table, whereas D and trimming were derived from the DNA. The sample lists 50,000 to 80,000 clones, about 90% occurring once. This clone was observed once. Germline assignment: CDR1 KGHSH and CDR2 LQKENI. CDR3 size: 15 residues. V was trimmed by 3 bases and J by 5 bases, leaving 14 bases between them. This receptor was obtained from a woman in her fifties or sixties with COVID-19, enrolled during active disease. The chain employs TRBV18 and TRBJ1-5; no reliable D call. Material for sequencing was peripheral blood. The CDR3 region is CASSPEGSRDQPQHF. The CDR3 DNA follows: TGTGCCAGCTCACCCGAGGGTAGTCGGGATCAGCCCCAGCATTTT.